This TCR beta chain was recorded in a study of blood T cells in healthy people across ages (dated by TCRdb to the mid-2010s). Regarding the research as a whole: In model experiments, template switching captured roughly one uniquely barcoded TCR beta cDNA molecule for every two T cells. To avoid experimental bias, donors of different ages were spread randomly across the sequencing lanes. The study measured age-related changes in TCR beta repertoire diversity using deep sequencing normalized with unique cDNA molecular identifiers. Donors were grouped into four age groups: young (average 16 years), middle-aged (about 40), aged (about 59) and long-lived (approximately 82). Using the same blood draw, the study looked at two additional independent replicas of 1 million unique cDNA reads for two donors, one aged 18 to 29 and the other aged 80 or older. On the study overall, not on this receptor specifically: Conclusive comparison of naive and antigen-experienced compartments was prevented by the profiling of bulk unsorted PBMCs. Estimates of total diversity based on one million sequenced T cells were regarded as lower bounds and as underestimates. Observed TCR beta diversity correlated strongly with the percentage of naive T cells measured by flow cytometry. Observed TCR beta diversity per million T cells fell roughly linearly with age, and a significant reduction was already apparent by age approximately 40. Compared with the aged group, more naive CD4+ T cells, fewer expanded clones and increased TCR diversity were shown by the long-lived group, suggesting age selection. Because the CMV infection status of the donors was unknown, age-related changes in expanded clonotypes may potentially have been confounded.

Donors were a few dozen systemically healthy Caucasian individuals from Russia aged about 6 to 100 years. Each donor gave 8 to 10 milliliters of peripheral blood, drawn into EDTA-treated Vacutainer tubes. Ficoll-Paque density-gradient centrifugation was used to isolate PBMCs, with at least 7 million per sample. Total RNA was extracted from PBMCs with Trizol reagent, with at least 5 micrograms obtained per sample. For every donor, flow cytometry on a PBMC aliquot measured the percentage of naive CD45RAhigh/CD27high T cells. Note on this clonotype: Its antigen is not yet known. Qualities for individual bases were not recorded, and no much larger clone is one base off.

V lost 4 bases and J lost 0 bases; the stretch between them is 7 bases long. CDR1 and CDR2 were assigned from the germline V gene (reference sequence) as LGHDT and YNNKEL. The CDR3 contains 15 residues, cysteine and phenylalanine counted. The CDR3 DNA has 45 bases and is translated from base 1. The library came from 5' RACE. Sequencing relied on an Illumina HiSeq 2500. The second PCR ran for about 7 to 11 cycles and used a J-beta primer mix along with a sample-barcoded 5' primer. A unique molecular identifier was introduced onto each TCR beta cDNA molecule by a template-switch 5' adaptor carrying 12 random nucleotides. Each sample yielded at least 2.5 million CDR3-containing paired-end reads. All of the RNA was converted into first-strand cDNA using the Mint cDNA synthesis kit, with a TRBC-specific oligonucleotide serving as the primer. All cDNA was treated with uracil-DNA glycosylase and then went through a first 18-cycle PCR with the universal primers M1SS and BC2_uni_R. In the paper's pipeline: Each sample was normalized by randomly selecting 1 million high-quality reads, each carrying a distinct molecular identifier. Reads with shared molecular identifiers were discarded instead of being binned into consensus sequences. CDR3 identification, clonotype clustering and error correction used MiTCR with a Q25 quality threshold and the strictest error-elimination algorithm. Lower-bound total TCR beta diversity was estimated with a nonparametric unseen species model using Euler transformation. TCRdb ran its own pipeline on the public reads, namely fastp trimming at Q25 and MiXCR clone calling, and kept in-frame beta chains. Each entry merges the rows of one CDR3 protein and shows their most common DNA and genes. In this record, the V and J calls reflect TCRdb's handling and not the investigators' own analysis. The sample table shows approximately 730,000 distinct CDR3 sequences, and 43% are seen once. Jointly, the top ten make up about 20% of the sample.

The specimen sequenced was blood. The sequence derives from an older woman in good health. The chain is encoded by TRBV3-1 joined to TRBJ2-6; TRBD2 is a possible D gene, resting on 5 matching bases. The DNA sequence is as follows: TGTGCCAGCAGCCGGACTGCCTCTGGGGCCAACGTCCTGACTTTC. This translates into CASSRTASGANVLTF.